This T cell receptor beta chain was observed in a study of T cell responses to AZD1222 COVID-19 vaccine. Clones were sequenced by immunoSEQ multiplex PCR, and TCRdb holds only the in-frame ones, with some missing. This table has some 90,000 clones, about 85% appearing once. Details on this clone: Its antigen is undetermined.

Study results and limitations: Reportedly, nearly half of unique spike TCRs recognized epitopes outside B.1.351/B.1.1.7 mutations. It should be noted that donors were predominantly white British and more often female, and clonal diversity was possibly underestimated.

The CDR3 consists of 13 residues. The V and J ends lost 0 bases and 4 bases respectively, with 6 bases between them. The germline gives CDR1 LGHNA, CDR2 YSLEER. This receptor was obtained from an adult in good health. Specimen: peripheral blood, collected on day 0 of AZD1222 vaccination. The chain recombines TRBV4-3 with TRBJ1-2; D possibly corresponds to TRBD1 (5 bases). CDR3 amino acids: CASSQEGGYGYTF. In DNA form, the CDR3 reads TGCGCCAGCAGCCAAGAGGGGGGCTATGGCTACACCTTC.